The subject of this entry is one T cell receptor beta chain. This entry comes from a study of blood T cell repertoires in COVID-19. Study summary: COVID-19 samples collected from the United States, Italy and Spain covered acute and convalescent phases. PBMCs, B-cell-depleted T cells, or T cells were the source of the cDNA or gDNA that made up the material.

The ends were cut back, 6 bases at V and 6 bases at J, with 12 bases in the middle. The CDR3 consists of 13 residues. Original processing notes: Amplification from reference gene primers served as the basis for estimated nucleated cell counts. Using immunoSEQ multiplex PCR, the repertoire was profiled, and TCRdb retains in-frame clones only, with some absent. D and trimming come from the DNA, and the V and J calls and clone size come from that table. Among over 150,000 clones, approximately 80% were seen once, and the ten largest hold around an eighth. Enrolled during active infection, Seattle patients were then followed longitudinally.

The clonotype comes from a woman aged 55-69 years with COVID-19, enrolled during active disease. Sequencing was performed on peripheral blood. The rearrangement joins TRBV12-3 or TRBV12-4 to TRBJ2-4, with TRBD2 as a possible D gene (5 bases). The CDR3 nucleotides read TGTGCCAGCAGCCCCGACGGAGGAAACATTCAGTACTTC. Encoded protein: CASSPDGGNIQYF.